The source of this T cell receptor (beta chain) is a study of blood T cell repertoires in COVID-19 (dated by TCRdb to 2018 to 2020). General notes on the study: Samples from collaborators originated in the United States, Italy and Spain and spanned both the acute and convalescent phases of COVID-19. The prospective study material was composed of cDNA or gDNA derived from T cells, B-cell-depleted T cells, or PBMCs. The sample metadata nearly always contained a de-identified subject ID, COVID-19 status, age in years and sex. The repertoires were released in a freely available public database meant as a resource for research on the immune response to SARS-CoV-2. Where available, HLA class I and class II types were taken from metadata supplied by the sample provider and were not determined by assay-based typing. The samples were drawn from two sources: the first 160 participants of the ongoing ImmuneRACE study, and over 950 subjects contributed by 6 global collaborators. The dataset comprised deeply sampled blood TCRbeta repertoires from subjects exposed to, actively infected with, or recovered from COVID-19.

Collaborating institutions collected whole blood in K2EDTA tubes following their own protocols. Collaborator samples were shipped for TCRbeta analysis as frozen whole blood, isolated PBMCs, or DNA extracted from either sample type. The germline V gene (reference sequence) sets CDR1 to LNHDA and CDR2 to SQIVND. Its CDR3 holds 12 amino acids, cysteine through phenylalanine. Only CDR3 DNA remains: 36 bases, in frame from the first base. Relative to germline, V is missing 9 bases and J is missing 4 bases, with 5 bases of the junction outside any gene match. In its sample, this clone was seen a few times. Its antigen target is currently unknown. No per-base quality is available; no much larger clone lies one base away. What the work shows at the level of the full study, not this receptor alone: How much clinical and demographic metadata was included differed by source and by participant, and the metadata was provided uncurated.

TCRbeta CDR3 regions were amplified from genomic DNA using the immunoSEQ Assay, a bias-controlled multiplex PCR. Per the source publication's procedure: The number of nucleated cells in each sample was estimated by amplification of reference gene primers within the assay. Sequence reads were collapsed and filtered to measure the absolute abundance of every unique TCRbeta CDR3 rearrangement. Productive Simpson clonality was computed per sample as the square root of Simpson's diversity index over productive rearrangements. The table was pulled from immuneACCESS by TCRdb, which kept in-frame rearrangements only. Such tables lose some clones; where checked, under half of the loss comes from unresolved V genes, and the rest has no known cause. D and trimming come from the DNA, and the V and J calls and clone size come from that table. The table for this sample lists over 130,000 clones; roughly four fifths of them were counted only once. The top ten constitute about 4% of the sample.

The receptor was derived from a woman older than 75 with acute or convalescent COVID-19. The chain is encoded by TRBV19 joined to TRBJ1-2; TRBD1 lines up with 7 middle nucleotides. The source material was peripheral blood. The CDR3 protein: CASTQGIYGYTF. The DNA sequence follows: TGTGCCAGCACACAGGGGATCTATGGCTACACCTTC.